A single sample gave rise to the 25 T cell receptor beta chains below, sequenced in a study of cytotoxic CD8 clonotypes in ibrutinib-treated CLL. Produced via immunoSEQ multiplex PCR; TCRdb's table is partial and in-frame only. The profile shows 200,000 or so clones, just under 80% of them singletons. This material consisted of PBMCs, taken after 12 months of ibrutinib treatment. These receptors were obtained from a human donor with chronic lymphocytic leukemia.

The chain carries TRBV7-8 and TRBJ1-5; D unresolved. The V end was cut by 0 bases, the J end by 0 bases, with 6 bases between. The CDR3 is made up of 15 amino acids. The germline gives CDR1 SGHVS, CDR2 FQNEAQ. The CDR3 protein is CASSLAGYSNQPQHF. CDR3 in DNA: TGTGCCAGCAGCTTAGCAGGTTATAGCAATCAGCCCCAGCATTTT. The full variable domain, completed using reference TRBV7-8 and TRBJ1-5, is GAGVSQSPRYKVAKRGQDVALRCDPISGHVSLFWYQQALGQGPEFLTYFQNEAQLDKSGLPSDRFFAERPEGSVSTLKIQRTQQEDSAVYLCASSLAGYSNQPQHFGDGTRLSIL.

The rearrangement uses TRBV5-5 and TRBJ2-7; D is uncertain. Trimming shortened V by 4 bases and J by 3 bases, and 11 bases separated the two germline ends. CDR1 and CDR2 from the germline V gene are SGHKS and YYEKEE (reference sequence). The CDR3 is 13 residues long. The CDR3 here is CASSADNLYEQYF. In DNA, the CDR3 is TGTGCCAGCAGCGCCGACAACCTCTACGAGCAGTACTTC.

The chain carries TRBV19 and TRBJ1-1; 8 bases match TRBD1. CDR1 is LNHDA and CDR2 is SQIVND in the germline V gene (reference sequence). The CDR3 covers 17 residues. V shed 1 base and J 0 bases; nucleotides not matched to a gene: 7. CDR3 DNA: TGTGCCAGTAGTATAGGGCCCCGGACAGGGATGAACACTGAAGCTTTCTTT. Residues: CASSIGPRTGMNTEAFF.

The V call is TRBV7-3, the J call TRBJ2-5; 9 positions agree with TRBD1. The CDR3 covers 17 residues. Germline V gene lookup returns CDR1 SGHTA and CDR2 FQGTGA. J lost 0 bases, V lost 1 base, and 6 bases had no gene match. Written as DNA, the CDR3 is TGTGCCAGCAGCTTAAACGGTGGGACAGGGAACCAAGAGACCCAGTACTTC. It is translated as CASSLNGGTGNQETQYF.

This chain joins TRBV5-1 and TRBJ1-6; D is possibly TRBD1 (5 bases). This CDR3 has 14 amino acids. Germline CDR1 and CDR2: SGHRS and YFSETQ. V gave up 0 bases and J gave up 8 bases, with 9 bases separating them. CDR3 nucleotide sequence: TGCGCCAGCAGCTTGGGGGGCCCCTATTCACCCCTCCACTTT. This translates into CASSLGGPYSPLHF.

This clone was seen once. The chain is built from TRBV5-4 and TRBJ2-7; 14 bases are a match to TRBD2. After removal of 4 bases from V and 3 bases from J, the junction contained 9 bases not matched to a gene. The CDR3 is made up of 17 amino acids. Germline loops: CDR1 SGHNT, CDR2 YYREEE (reference sequence). The CDR3 nucleotides read TGTGCCAGCAGCCCCTCCACGGGACTAGCGGGGGACTACGAGCAGTACTTC. Translating gives CASSPSTGLAGDYEQYF.

This chain joins TRBV2 and TRBJ2-5, with 8 bases aligning to TRBD2. Germline V lookup: CDR1 SNHLY, CDR2 FYNNEI. J was trimmed by 3 bases and V by 6 bases; bases with no gene match: 6. The CDR3 extends over 14 amino acids. As DNA, the CDR3 is TGTGCCAGCAGCGGAGGAGCGGGAGAAGAGACCCAGTACTTC. Protein product: CASSGGAGEETQYF.

The rearrangement joins TRBV28 to TRBJ2-6; TRBD2 matches at 7 bases. Looked up from germline, CDR1 is MDHEN and CDR2 is SYDVKM. After removal of 4 bases from V and 5 bases from J, the junction contained 8 bases not matched to a gene. The CDR3 has 16 amino acids. CDR3 nucleotides: TGTGCCAGCAGTTCTACCCGACTAGCTTGGGCCAACGTCCTGACTTTC. This encodes CASSSTRLAWANVLTF.

CDR3 in amino acids: CASSLGSGGDETQYF. The CDR3 DNA reads as TGCGCCAGCAGCTTGGGGTCAGGGGGCGACGAGACCCAGTACTTC. The chain employs TRBV5-1 and TRBJ2-5; 8 bases match TRBD1. The V gene end was trimmed by 0 bases and the J gene end by 5 bases; junction bases not matched to a gene: 6. The V gene's germline CDR1 is SGHRS and CDR2 YFSETQ. The CDR3 extends over 15 amino acids.

The chain links TRBV5-1 to TRBJ1-1; possibly TRBD1 for D (6 bases). The CDR3 extends over 14 amino acids. Germline V gene sequence: CDR1 SGHRS, CDR2 YFSETQ. V was trimmed by 0 bases and J by 7 bases, leaving 13 bases between them. The CDR3 spells CASSLALQGVEAFF. CDR3 coding DNA: TGCGCCAGCAGCTTGGCTTTACAGGGTGTTGAAGCTTTCTTT. The whole variable domain, filled in from reference TRBV5-1 and TRBJ1-1, reads KAGVTQTPRYLIKTRGQQVTLSCSPISGHRSVSWYQQTPGQGLQFLFEYFSETQRNKGNFPGRFSGRQFSNSRSEMNVSTLELGDSALYLCASSLALQGVEAFFGQGTRLTVV.

The chain has TRBV7-9 and TRBJ2-1, with 7 bases aligning to TRBD2. The junction had 6 bases not matched to a gene; V was cut back by 1 base and J by 6 bases. The CDR3 loop spans 15 amino acids. The V gene's germline CDR1 is SEHNR and CDR2 FQNEAQ (reference sequence). The CDR3 DNA is TGTGCCAGCAGCTTAGAAGCGGGACTAATCAATGAGCAGTTCTTC. It yields the protein CASSLEAGLINEQFF.

The chain employs TRBV10-2 and TRBJ2-2; a possible D gene is TRBD2 (6 bases). CDR3 length: 12 amino acids. CDR1 and CDR2 from the germline V gene are WSHSY and SAAADI. The CDR3 reads CAGTANTGELFF. The CDR3 region has the DNA TGCGCAGGGACTGCGAACACCGGGGAGCTGTTTTTT.

The chain uses TRBV27 and TRBJ2-3, with a weak D call TRBD2 (6 bases). The CDR3 covers 18 residues. Germline V CDR1 and CDR2: MNHEY, SMNVEV (reference sequence). V was cut by 3 bases and J by 0 bases, with 19 bases left in between. The CDR3 spells CASSLRGRGTSSTDTQYF. CDR3 nucleotides: TGTGCCAGCAGTTTGCGGGGACGGGGGACGTCTAGCACAGATACGCAGTATTTT.

This chain links TRBV5-1 with TRBJ1-6; TRBD1 might be the D (6 bases). CDR3 size: 16 residues. The V gene's germline CDR1 is SGHRS and CDR2 YFSETQ. The V and J ends lost 4 bases and 10 bases respectively, with 21 bases between them. DNA for the CDR3: TGCGCCAGCAGCCCACTGGGGGGCCCAGGCGGGTCACCCCTCCACTTT. Protein product: CASSPLGGPGGSPLHF.

The chain joins TRBV10-3 to TRBJ1-4; TRBD1 matches 11 bases. Germline V CDR1 and CDR2: ENHRY, SYGVKD. The CDR3 spans 17 residues. J gave up 2 bases and V 8 bases, and 10 bases lay outside the gene matches. In DNA form, the CDR3 reads TGTGCCATCGGAAGGACAGGGGGCGCGGGGACTAATGAAAAACTGTTTTTT. Translating gives CAIGRTGGAGTNEKLFF.

This chain joins TRBV7-2 and TRBJ2-1, with 7 bases identical to TRBD1. Germline CDR1 is SGHTA and CDR2 is FQGNSA. V gave up 4 bases and J gave up 6 bases; unmatched junction bases: 3. The CDR3 runs to 13 residues. CDR3: CASSWGTANEQFF. The CDR3 DNA reads TGTGCCAGCAGCTGGGGGACAGCCAATGAGCAGTTCTTC. Looking up the rest from reference TRBV7-2 and TRBJ2-1 gives the full variable domain: GAGVSQSPSNKVTEKGKDVELRCDPISGHTALYWYRQSLGQGLEFLIYFQGNSAPDKSGLPSDRFSAERTGGSVSTLTIQRTQQEDSAVYLCASSWGTANEQFFGPGTRLTVL.

The CDR3: CASSALAGASTGELFF. CDR3 DNA: TGCGCCAGCAGCGCACTAGCGGGGGCCTCCACCGGGGAGCTGTTTTTT. This chain links TRBV5-1 with TRBJ2-2, with 11 positions matching TRBD2. V dropped 4 bases and J dropped 4; count of bases not matched to a gene: 6. CDR1 is SGHRS, CDR2 YFSETQ, per germline. There are 16 residues in the CDR3.

The chain carries TRBV18 and TRBJ1-1; D not certain. Looked up from germline, CDR1 is KGHSH and CDR2 is LQKENI. The V and J ends lost 2 bases and 1 base respectively, with 11 bases between them. CDR3 length: 15 amino acids. The CDR3 DNA reads TGTGCCAGCTCACCATTGGGCAGATCGAACACTGAAGCTTTCTTT. The encoded protein is CASSPLGRSNTEAFF.

Here the CDR3 reads CASSSWLSDRPQHF. In DNA form, the CDR3 reads TGTGCCAGCAGCTCATGGCTTTCTGACAGGCCCCAGCATTTT. The gene calls are TRBV5-6 and TRBJ1-5; D is possibly TRBD1 (5 bases). V was cut by 3 bases and J by 9 bases, with 16 bases left in between. In germline, CDR1 is SGHDT, CDR2 YYEEEE. This CDR3 is 14 amino acids long.

The V gene is TRBV19, the J gene TRBJ2-2, with D possibly matching TRBD1 (6 bases). Germline V gene lookup returns CDR1 LNHDA and CDR2 SQIVND (reference sequence). The CDR3 is made up of 15 amino acids. V lost 5 bases, J lost 6 bases, and 16 bases lay in between. DNA for the CDR3: TGTGCCAGTAGTCCTCCTAACAGGGCCGCCGGGGAGCTGTTTTTT. This encodes CASSPPNRAAGELFF.

The chain couples TRBV9 to TRBJ2-2; no clear D gene. CDR3 length: 14 residues. Looked up from germline, CDR1 is SGDLS and CDR2 is YYNGEE. V lost 7 bases and J 0 bases, leaving 10 bases between the germline ends. Here the CDR3 DNA reads TGTGCCAGCCGTTCGCCTGCGAACACCGGGGAGCTGTTTTTT. Its protein product is CASRSPANTGELFF.

The chain carries TRBV4-2 and TRBJ2-7; a possible D gene is TRBD2 (6 bases). CDR1 is LGHNA and CDR2 is YNFKEQ in the germline V gene. CDR3 length: 15 residues. V gave up 0 bases and J gave up 5 bases, with 14 bases separating them. The CDR3 sequence is CASSQDGTPGDEQYF. Here the CDR3 DNA reads TGTGCCAGCAGCCAAGATGGGACCCCGGGGGACGAGCAGTACTTC.

V gene TRBV5-1 combines with J gene TRBJ2-3; maybe TRBD2 (6 bases). The germline V and J ends were trimmed by 4 bases and 2 bases, with 20 bases remaining between them. CDR3 length equals 17 residues. Germline CDR1 SGHRS, CDR2 YFSETQ. CDR3: CASSPDPLALITDTQYF. The DNA for the CDR3 is TGCGCCAGCAGCCCCGATCCCCTAGCGCTAATCACAGATACGCAGTATTTT.

J is TRBJ2-3 and V is TRBV28; D possibly corresponds to TRBD2 (6 bases). This CDR3 spans 18 amino acids. CDR1 is MDHEN, CDR2 SYDVKM, per germline. V gave up 2 bases and J gave up 0 bases, with 18 bases separating them. The CDR3 region is CASSLAGGYGDSTDTQYF. In DNA form, the CDR3 reads TGTGCCAGCAGTTTAGCCGGAGGGTACGGGGATAGCACAGATACGCAGTATTTT.

This clone was recorded once. The same CDR3 is also encoded by other DNA sequences in this sample. V usage is TRBV5-4 and J usage is TRBJ2-3; a possible D gene is TRBD2 (5 bases). This CDR3 has 14 residues. Trimming left V 0 bases short and J 4 bases short, with 9 bases between. Per the germline V gene, CDR1 is SGHNT and CDR2 is YYREEE (reference sequence). The DNA for the CDR3 is TGTGCCAGCAGCTTGGGGCTAGCTTCAGATACGCAGTATTTT. Its translation is CASSLGLASDTQYF.